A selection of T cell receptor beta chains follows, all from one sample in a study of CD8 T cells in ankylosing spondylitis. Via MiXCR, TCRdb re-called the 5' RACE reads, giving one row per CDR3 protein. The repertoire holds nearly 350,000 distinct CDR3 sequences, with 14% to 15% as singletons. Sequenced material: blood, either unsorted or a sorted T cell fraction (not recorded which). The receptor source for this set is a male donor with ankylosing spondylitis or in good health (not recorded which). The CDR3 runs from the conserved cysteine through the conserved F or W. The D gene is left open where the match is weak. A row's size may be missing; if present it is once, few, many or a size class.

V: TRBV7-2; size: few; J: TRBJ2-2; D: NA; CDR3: CASSPIPLPGELFF; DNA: TGTGCCAGCAGCCCTATCCCCTTACCCGGGGAGCTGTTTTTT
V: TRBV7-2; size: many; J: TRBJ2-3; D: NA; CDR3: CASSATAVDTQYF; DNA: TGTGCCAGCAGCGCCACAGCGGTAGATACGCAGTATTTT
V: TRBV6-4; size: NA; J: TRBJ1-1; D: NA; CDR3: CASSDGFAPGGHTEAFF; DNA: TGTGCCAGCAGTGACGGGTTTGCTCCCGGTGGTCACACTGAAGCTTTCTTT
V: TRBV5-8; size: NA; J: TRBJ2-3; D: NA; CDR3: CASSPTLVVALPQYF; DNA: TGTGCCAGCAGCCCGACCCTCGTAGTGGCTCTCCCGCAGTATTTT
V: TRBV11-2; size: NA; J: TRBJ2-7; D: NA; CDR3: CASSLDPVETWEQYF; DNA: TGTGCCAGCAGCTTAGATCCGGTGGAAACTTGGGAGCAGTACTTC
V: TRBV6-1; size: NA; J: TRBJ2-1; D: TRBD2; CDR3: CASSEKRGGGNEQFF; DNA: TGTGCCAGCAGCGAGAAGCGGGGGGGGGGAAATGAGCAGTTCTTC
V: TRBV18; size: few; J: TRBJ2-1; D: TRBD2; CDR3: CASSPATGTSGRNEQFF; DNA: TGTGCCAGCTCACCAGCTACCGGGACTAGCGGGAGGAATGAGCAGTTCTTC
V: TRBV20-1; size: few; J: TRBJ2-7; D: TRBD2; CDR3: CSATKIGGGLSDEQYF; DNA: TGCAGTGCTACCAAGATCGGGGGGGGGCTAAGCGACGAGCAGTACTTC
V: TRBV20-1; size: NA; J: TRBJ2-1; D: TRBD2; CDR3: CCSSPAPGLAEEQFF; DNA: TGCTGTTCTAGCCCGGCTCCGGGACTAGCGGAAGAGCAGTTCTTC
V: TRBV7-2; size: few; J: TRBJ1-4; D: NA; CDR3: CASSSGSHEKLFF; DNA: TGTGCCAGCAGCTCTGGATCACATGAAAAACTGTTTTTT
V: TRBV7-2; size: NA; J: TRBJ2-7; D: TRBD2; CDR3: CASSLHARGLDEQYF; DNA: TGTGCCAGCAGCTTACATGCGCGGGGGTTAGACGAGCAGTACTTC
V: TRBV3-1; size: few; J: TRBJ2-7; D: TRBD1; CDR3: CASSQSGTARYEQYF; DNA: TGTGCCAGCAGCCAGTCCGGGACAGCCCGTTACGAGCAGTACTTC
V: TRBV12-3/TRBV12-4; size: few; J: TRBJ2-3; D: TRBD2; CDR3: CASTLRGGITDTQYF; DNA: TGTGCCAGCACTCTCCGGGGGGGCATCACAGATACGCAGTATTTT
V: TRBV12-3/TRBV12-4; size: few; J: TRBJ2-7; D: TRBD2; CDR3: CATRAGGYEQYF; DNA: TGTGCTACCCGAGCGGGGGGCTACGAGCAGTACTTC
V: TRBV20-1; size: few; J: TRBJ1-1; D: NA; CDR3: CSASRGRAEAFF; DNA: TGCAGTGCCTCCCGAGGGAGGGCTGAAGCTTTCTTT
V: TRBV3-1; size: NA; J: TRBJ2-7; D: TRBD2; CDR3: CASTRAGGPSYEQYF; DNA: TGTGCCAGCACCCGAGCGGGGGGGCCATCCTACGAGCAGTACTTC
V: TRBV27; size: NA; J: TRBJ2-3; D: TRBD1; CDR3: CASTRMGTERQYF; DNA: TGTGCCAGCACCCGAATGGGGACAGAAAGGCAGTATTTT
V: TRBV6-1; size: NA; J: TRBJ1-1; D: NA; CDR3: CASSQPGRNTEAFF; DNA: TGTGCCAGCAGCCAACCGGGACGGAACACTGAAGCTTTCTTT
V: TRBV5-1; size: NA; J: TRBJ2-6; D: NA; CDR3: CASSYLRDGGANVLTF; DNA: TGCGCCAGCAGCTACCTACGGGACGGTGGGGCCAACGTCCTGACTTTC
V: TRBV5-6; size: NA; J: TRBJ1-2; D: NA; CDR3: CASSSSVGYTF; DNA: TGTGCCAGCAGCTCTTCGGTTGGCTACACCTTC
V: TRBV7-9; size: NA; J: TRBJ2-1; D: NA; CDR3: CASSLELPLKQFF; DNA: TGTGCCAGCAGCTTAGAGCTCCCGCTGAAGCAGTTCTTC
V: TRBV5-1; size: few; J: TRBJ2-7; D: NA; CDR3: CASSVGGAEREQYF; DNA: TGCGCCAGCAGCGTAGGAGGGGCTGAGAGAGAGCAGTACTTC
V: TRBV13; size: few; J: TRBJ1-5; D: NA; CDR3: CASSLGGYGNQPQHF; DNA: TGTGCCAGCAGCTTGGGGGGTTACGGCAATCAGCCCCAGCATTTT
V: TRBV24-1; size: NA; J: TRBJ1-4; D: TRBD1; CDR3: CATSGWQGTDLVPATNEKLFF; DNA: TGTGCCACCAGTGGGTGGCAGGGGACAGACCTCGTTCCCGCAACTAATGAAAAACTGTTTTTT
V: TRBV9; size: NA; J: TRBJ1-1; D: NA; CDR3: CASSVVESWRGMTTEAFF; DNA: TGTGCCAGCAGCGTAGTCGAGAGCTGGAGGGGCATGACCACTGAAGCTTTCTTT
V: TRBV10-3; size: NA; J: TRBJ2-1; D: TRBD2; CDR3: CAISQEQGLAAYNEQFF; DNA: TGTGCCATCAGTCAAGAACAGGGACTAGCGGCGTACAATGAGCAGTTCTTC
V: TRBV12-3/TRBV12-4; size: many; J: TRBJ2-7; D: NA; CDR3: CASSNRRGSYYEQYF; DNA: TGTGCCAGCAGTAACCGCCGAGGTTCCTACTACGAGCAGTACTTC
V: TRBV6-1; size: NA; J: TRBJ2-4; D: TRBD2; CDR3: CASRETSEYIQYF; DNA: TGTGCCAGCAGGGAGACTAGCGAGTACATTCAGTACTTC
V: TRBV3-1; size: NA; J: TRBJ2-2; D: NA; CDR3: CASSHGPLNTGELFF; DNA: TGTGCCAGCAGCCACGGACCCTTGAACACCGGGGAGCTGTTTTTT
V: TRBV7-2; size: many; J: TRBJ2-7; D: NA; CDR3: CASSTRVAYEQYF; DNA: TGTGCCAGCAGCACACGGGTAGCGTACGAGCAGTACTTC
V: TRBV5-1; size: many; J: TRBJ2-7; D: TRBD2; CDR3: CASSFTSGHSSYEQYF; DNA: TGCGCCAGCAGCTTCACTAGCGGCCATAGCTCCTACGAGCAGTACTTC
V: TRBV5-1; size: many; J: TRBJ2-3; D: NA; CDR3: CASSLEDDTQYF; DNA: TGCGCCAGCAGCTTAGAGGATGATACGCAGTATTTT
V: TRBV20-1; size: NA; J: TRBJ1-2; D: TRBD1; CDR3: CSAMKPRGQGNYGYTF; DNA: TGCAGTGCTATGAAACCGAGGGGGCAGGGAAACTATGGCTACACCTTC
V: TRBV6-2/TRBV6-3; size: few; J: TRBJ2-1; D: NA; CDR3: CASTNGRFEFF; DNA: TGTGCCAGCACCAACGGGCGCTTCGAGTTCTTC
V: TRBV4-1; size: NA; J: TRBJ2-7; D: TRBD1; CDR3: CASSSRTGGGYEQYF; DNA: TGCGCCAGCAGCTCACGGACAGGGGGAGGGTACGAGCAGTACTTC
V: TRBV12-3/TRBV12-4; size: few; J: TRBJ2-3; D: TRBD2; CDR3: CASSLKRGLSTDTQYF; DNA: TGTGCCAGCAGTTTAAAGCGGGGGCTTAGCACAGATACGCAGTATTTT
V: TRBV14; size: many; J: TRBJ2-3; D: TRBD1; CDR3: CASSQPLTGGVTDTQYF; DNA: TGTGCCAGCAGCCAGCCCCTCACAGGGGGAGTCACAGATACGCAGTATTTT
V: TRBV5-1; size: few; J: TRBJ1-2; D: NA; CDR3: CASSLDGTYYGYTF; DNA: TGCGCCAGCAGCTTGGATGGGACCTACTATGGCTACACCTTC
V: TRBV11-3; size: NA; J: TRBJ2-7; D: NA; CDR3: CASSEQDSMGYEQYF; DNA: TGTGCCAGCAGCGAACAGGACAGCATGGGCTACGAGCAGTACTTC
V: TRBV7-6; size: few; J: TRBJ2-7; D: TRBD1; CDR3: CASSSGQGNYEQYF; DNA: TGTGCCAGCAGCTCGGGACAGGGGAACTACGAGCAGTACTTC
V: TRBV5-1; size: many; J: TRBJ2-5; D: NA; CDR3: CASSWNPGGETQYF; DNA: TGCGCCAGCAGCTGGAACCCAGGGGGGGAGACCCAGTACTTC
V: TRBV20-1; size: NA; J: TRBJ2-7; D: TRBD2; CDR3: CSARVPGSGRGWEQYF; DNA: TGCAGTGCTAGAGTCCCAGGTAGCGGGAGAGGATGGGAGCAGTACTTC
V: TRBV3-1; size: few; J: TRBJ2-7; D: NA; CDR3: CASSQAGVTYEQYF; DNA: TGTGCCAGCAGCCAAGCAGGGGTTACCTACGAGCAGTACTTC
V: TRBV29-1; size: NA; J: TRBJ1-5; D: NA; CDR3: CSVGGGGNQPQHF; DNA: TGCAGCGTAGGGGGAGGGGGTAATCAGCCCCAGCATTTT
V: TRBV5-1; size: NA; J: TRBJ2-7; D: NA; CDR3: CASSLEGVLLEQYF; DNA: TGCGCCAGCAGCTTGGAGGGAGTCCTTTTGGAGCAGTACTTC
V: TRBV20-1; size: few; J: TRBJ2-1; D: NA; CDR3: CSVGQGGNEQFF; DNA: TGCAGTGTAGGACAGGGAGGGAATGAGCAGTTCTTC
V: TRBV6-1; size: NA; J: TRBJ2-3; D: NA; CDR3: CASMEGTQYF; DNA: TGTGCCAGCATGGAGGGCACGCAGTATTTT
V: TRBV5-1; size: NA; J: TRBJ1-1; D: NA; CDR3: CASSLVTGVGTEAFF; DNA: TGCGCCAGCAGCTTGGTGACGGGGGTAGGAACTGAAGCTTTCTTT
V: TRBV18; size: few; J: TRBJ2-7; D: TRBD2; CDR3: CASSFSGTSGSEQYF; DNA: TGTGCCAGCTCTTTCTCCGGGACTAGCGGGAGCGAGCAGTACTTC
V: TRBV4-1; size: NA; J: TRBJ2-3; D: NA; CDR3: CASSQDLGRVADTQYF; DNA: TGCGCCAGCAGCCAAGATCTGGGCAGGGTCGCCGATACGCAGTATTTT
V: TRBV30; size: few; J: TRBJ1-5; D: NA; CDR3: CAWSHGQGRKPQHF; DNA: TGTGCCTGGAGCCACGGGCAGGGCAGGAAGCCCCAGCATTTT
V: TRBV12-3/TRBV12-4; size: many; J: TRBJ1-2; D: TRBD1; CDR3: CASSLRDSLLYTF; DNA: TGTGCCAGCAGCCTCCGGGACAGCCTTCTCTACACCTTC
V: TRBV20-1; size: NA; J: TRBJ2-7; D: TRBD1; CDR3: CSAPDRVLYEQYF; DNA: TGCAGTGCCCCCGACAGGGTCCTCTACGAGCAGTACTTC
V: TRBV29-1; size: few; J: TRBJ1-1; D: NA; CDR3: CSVRDGGLITEAFF; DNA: TGCAGCGTCCGGGACGGGGGATTGATCACTGAAGCTTTCTTT
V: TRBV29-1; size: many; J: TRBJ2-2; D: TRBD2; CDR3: CSAFSGGNTGELFF; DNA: TGCAGCGCTTTTAGCGGGGGGAACACCGGGGAGCTGTTTTTT
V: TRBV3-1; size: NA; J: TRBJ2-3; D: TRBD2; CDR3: CAICLDVGGSRRTDTQYF; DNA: TGTGCCATCTGTTTAGACGTAGGCGGGAGCCGGAGGACAGATACGCAGTATTTT